The sequence of this T cell receptor beta chain was determined in a study of blood T cell repertoires in COVID-19. Study context: Samples taken during acute and convalescent COVID-19 were collected in the United States, Italy and Spain. PBMCs, B-cell-depleted T cells, or T cells were the source of the cDNA or gDNA that made up the material.

Authors' processing steps: It was from reference gene primer amplification that nucleated cell counts were estimated. Method: immunoSEQ multiplex PCR; TCRdb's copy keeps in-frame clones and lacks some. That table furnishes V, J and clone size, whereas the DNA furnished D and trimming. Among about 74,000 clones, roughly 88% were seen once, and the ten largest hold 4.8%. The germline CDR1 and CDR2 sequences are LGHNA and YNFKEQ. The germline V and J ends were trimmed by 11 bases and 4 bases, with 17 bases remaining between them. This CDR3 comprises 13 residues. This sequence originates from a woman of 80 years or more with acute or convalescent COVID-19. This chain uses TRBV4-2 with TRBJ2-5; D is perhaps TRBD2 (7 bases). Material for sequencing was peripheral blood. The CDR3 protein is CAPKRGGPETQYF. CDR3 nucleotide sequence: TGTGCCCCCAAGAGGGGGGGGCCAGAGACCCAGTACTTC.